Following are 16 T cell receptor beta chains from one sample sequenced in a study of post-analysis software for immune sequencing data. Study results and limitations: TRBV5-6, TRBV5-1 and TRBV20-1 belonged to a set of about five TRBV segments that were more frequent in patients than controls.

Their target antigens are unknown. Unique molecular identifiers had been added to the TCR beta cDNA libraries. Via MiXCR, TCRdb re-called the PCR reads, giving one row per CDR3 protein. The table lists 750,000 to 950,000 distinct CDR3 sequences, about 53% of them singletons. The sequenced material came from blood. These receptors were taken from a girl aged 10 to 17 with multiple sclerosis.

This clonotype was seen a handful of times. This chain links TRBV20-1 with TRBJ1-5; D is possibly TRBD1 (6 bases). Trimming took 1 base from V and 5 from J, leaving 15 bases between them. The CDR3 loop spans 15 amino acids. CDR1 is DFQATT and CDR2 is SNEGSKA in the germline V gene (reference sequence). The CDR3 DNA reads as TGCAGTGCTAGAGGACCCGGGGGGCGCGATCAGCCCCAGCATTTT. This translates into CSARGPGGRDQPQHF.

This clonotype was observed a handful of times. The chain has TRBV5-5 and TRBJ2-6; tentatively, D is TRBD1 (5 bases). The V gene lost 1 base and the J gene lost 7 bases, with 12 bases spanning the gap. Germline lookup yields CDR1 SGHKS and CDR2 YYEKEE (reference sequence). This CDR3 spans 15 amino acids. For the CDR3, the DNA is TGTGCCAGCAGCTTGAGGGGCGCGGTAGCCAACGTCCTGACTTTC. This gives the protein CASSLRGAVANVLTF.

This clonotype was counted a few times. The CDR3 DNA reads TGTGCCAGCAGTTTACTCGGTCTGGGTGACGAGCAGTACTTC. Protein product: CASSLLGLGDEQYF. The rearrangement links TRBV12-3 or TRBV12-4 to TRBJ2-4, with D unclear. The tail of the sequence fits TRBJ2-7 better, so the J call may be wrong. The CDR3 consists of 14 residues.

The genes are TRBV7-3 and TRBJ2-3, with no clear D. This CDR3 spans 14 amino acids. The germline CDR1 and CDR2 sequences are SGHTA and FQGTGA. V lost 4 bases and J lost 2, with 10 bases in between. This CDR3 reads CASSSRDSTDTQYF. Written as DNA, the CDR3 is TGTGCCAGCAGCTCACGCGACTCCACAGATACGCAGTATTTT.

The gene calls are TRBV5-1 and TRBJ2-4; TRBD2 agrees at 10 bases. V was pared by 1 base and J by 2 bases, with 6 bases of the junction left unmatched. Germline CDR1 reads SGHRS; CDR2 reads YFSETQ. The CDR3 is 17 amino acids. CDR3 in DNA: TGCGCCAGCAGCTTGAGAACTAGCGGGGTAACCAAAAACATTCAGTACTTC. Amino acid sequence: CASSLRTSGVTKNIQYF.

CDR3 residues: CASSLAPEYGYTF. The CDR3 nucleotides read TGCGCCAGCAGCTTAGCCCCGGAGTATGGCTACACCTTC. This sequence joins TRBV5-1 and TRBJ1-2; D uncertain. Trimming stripped 2 bases from V and 5 bases from J, with 10 bases between. Germline loops: CDR1 SGHRS, CDR2 YFSETQ. The CDR3 spans 13 residues.

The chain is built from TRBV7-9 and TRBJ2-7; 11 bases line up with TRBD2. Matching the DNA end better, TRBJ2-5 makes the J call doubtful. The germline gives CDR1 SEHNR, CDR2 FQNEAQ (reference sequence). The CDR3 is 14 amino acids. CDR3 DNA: TGTGCCAGCAGCCAGGGGACTAGCGGAGAGACCCAGTACTTC. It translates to CASSQGTSGETQYF.

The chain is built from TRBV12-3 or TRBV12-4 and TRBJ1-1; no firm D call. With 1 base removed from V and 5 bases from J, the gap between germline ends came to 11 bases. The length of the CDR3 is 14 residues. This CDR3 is CASSLVGVATEAFF. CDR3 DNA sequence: TGTGCCAGCAGTTTAGTTGGGGTAGCGACTGAAGCTTTCTTT.

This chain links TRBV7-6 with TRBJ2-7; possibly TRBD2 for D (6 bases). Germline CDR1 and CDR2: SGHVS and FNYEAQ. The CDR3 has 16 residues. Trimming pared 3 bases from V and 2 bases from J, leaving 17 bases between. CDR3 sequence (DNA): TGTGCCAGCAGCTTCACCGGGACTTCTGATCCCTACGAGCAGTACTTC. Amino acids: CASSFTGTSDPYEQYF.

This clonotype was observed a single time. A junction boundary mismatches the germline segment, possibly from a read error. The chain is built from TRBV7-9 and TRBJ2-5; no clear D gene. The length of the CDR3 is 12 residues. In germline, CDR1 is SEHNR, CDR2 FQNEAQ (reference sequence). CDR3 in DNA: TGTACCAGCCTGAGCCCAGGAGAGACCCAGTACTTC. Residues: CTSLSPGETQYF. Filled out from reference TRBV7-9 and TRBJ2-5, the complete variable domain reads DTGVSQNPRHKITKRGQNVTFRCDPISEHNRLYWYRQTLGQGPEFLTYFQNEAQLEKSRLLSDRFSAERPKGSFSTLEIQRTEQGDSAMYLCTSLSPGETQYFGPGTRLLVL.

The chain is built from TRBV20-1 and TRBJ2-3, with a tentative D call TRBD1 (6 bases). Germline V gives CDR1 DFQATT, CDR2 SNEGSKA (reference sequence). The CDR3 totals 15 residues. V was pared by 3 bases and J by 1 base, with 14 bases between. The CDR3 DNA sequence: TGCAGTGCTAGGGCCAGGGGAAGAGGCACAGATACGCAGTATTTT. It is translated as CSARARGRGTDTQYF.

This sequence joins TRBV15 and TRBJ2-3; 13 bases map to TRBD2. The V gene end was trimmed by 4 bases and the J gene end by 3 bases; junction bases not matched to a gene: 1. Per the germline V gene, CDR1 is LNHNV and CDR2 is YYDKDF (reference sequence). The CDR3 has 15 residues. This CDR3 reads CATSTGLAGTDTQYF. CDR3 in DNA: TGTGCCACCAGCACGGGACTAGCGGGAACAGATACGCAGTATTTT.

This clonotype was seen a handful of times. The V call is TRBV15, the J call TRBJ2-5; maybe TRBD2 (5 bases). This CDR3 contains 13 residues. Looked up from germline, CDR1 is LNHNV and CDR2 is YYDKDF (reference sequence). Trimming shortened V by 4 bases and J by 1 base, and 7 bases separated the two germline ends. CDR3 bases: TGTGCCACCAGCACGGGAAGCCAAGAGACCCAGTACTTC. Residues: CATSTGSQETQYF.

This CDR3 is CASSQRFEDTLVTDTQYF. The CDR3 nucleotides are TGCGCCAGCAGCCAACGTTTTGAGGACACTTTGGTCACAGATACGCAGTATTTT. V gene TRBV4-1 combines with J gene TRBJ2-3, with D possibly being TRBD1 (5 bases). Germline V gene lookup returns CDR1 MGHRA and CDR2 YSYEKL. The V end lost 2 bases, the J end lost 2 bases, and 20 bases lay between the germline ends. The CDR3 spans 18 residues.

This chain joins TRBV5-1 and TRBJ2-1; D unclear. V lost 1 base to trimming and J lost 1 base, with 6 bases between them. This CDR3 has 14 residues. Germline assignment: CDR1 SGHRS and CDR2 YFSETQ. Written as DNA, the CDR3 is TGCGCCAGCAGCTTGCCCGCTTCCTACAATGAGCAGTTCTTC. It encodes CASSLPASYNEQFF.

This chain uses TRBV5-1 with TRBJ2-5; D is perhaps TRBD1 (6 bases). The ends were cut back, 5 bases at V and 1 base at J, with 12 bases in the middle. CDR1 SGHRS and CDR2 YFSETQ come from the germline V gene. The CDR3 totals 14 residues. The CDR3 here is CASSWGQAQETQYF. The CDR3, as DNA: TGCGCCAGCAGTTGGGGACAAGCCCAAGAGACCCAGTACTTC. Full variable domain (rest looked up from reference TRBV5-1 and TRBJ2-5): KAGVTQTPRYLIKTRGQQVTLSCSPISGHRSVSWYQQTPGQGLQFLFEYFSETQRNKGNFPGRFSGRQFSNSRSEMNVSTLELGDSALYLCASSWGQAQETQYFGPGTRLLVL.